Below, 2 T cell receptor beta chains from the same sample are listed, as sequenced in a study of shared clonotypes between healthy human individuals. Clones were sequenced by immunoSEQ multiplex PCR, and TCRdb holds only the in-frame ones, with some missing. The sample consists of 500,000 to 550,000 clones, about 96% of them appearing once. Sequencing was done on a sample of naive CD4+ T cells sorted from blood. Subset noted: CD45RA+ positively selected. The source of these receptors is a woman aged 25 to 39 in good health.

The table lists this clone with a count of one. This rearrangement joins TRBV27 to TRBJ2-1, with D possibly matching TRBD2 (5 bases). Germline values: CDR1 MNHEY, CDR2 SMNVEV (reference sequence). This CDR3 has 12 residues. V was pared by 6 bases and J by 10 bases, with 13 bases between. The CDR3 bases are TGTGCCAGCAGCCGGACTCCGGGGGAGCAGTTCTTC. This translates into CASSRTPGEQFF.

This sequence joins TRBV19 and TRBJ2-5, with TRBD2 matching over 14 bases. The J call may be mistaken, given a closer DNA end match to TRBJ2-7. From germline, CDR1 is LNHDA and CDR2 SQIVND (reference sequence). CDR3 size: 14 residues. The DNA for the CDR3 is TGTGCCAGTAGTGGGACTAGCGGGAGTTACGAGCAGTACTTC. It specifies CASSGTSGSYEQYF.